One and the same sample provided the 18 T cell receptor beta chains below, sequenced in a study of T cells after yellow fever vaccination. Each CDR3 protein is one row after TCRdb ran MiXCR on the 5' RACE reads. The table lists almost 600,000 distinct CDR3 sequences, about 13% of them singletons. The sample here was PBMCs, taken on the day of the yellow fever booster vaccination. These receptors were taken from a man younger than 45 who received the YFV17D yellow fever vaccine.

The chain combines TRBV6-6 with TRBJ2-7; D is uncertain. The germline gives CDR1 MNHNY, CDR2 SVGAGI (reference sequence). The CDR3 runs to 11 residues. Trimming shortened V by 7 bases and J by 7 bases, and 11 bases separated the two germline ends. CDR3 in DNA: TGTGCCAGCACCTCAGAGTGGGAGCAGTACTTC. Translating gives CASTSEWEQYF.

This rearrangement joins TRBV20-1 to TRBJ2-7; D gene unclear. This CDR3 has 12 amino acids. The germline V and J ends were trimmed by 8 bases and 5 bases, with 16 bases remaining between them. Germline-derived CDR1 and CDR2 are DFQATT and SNEGSKA (reference sequence). CDR3 DNA sequence: TGCAGTACAAGAGCTGGGCCCGACGAGCAGTACTTC. This sequence encodes CSTRAGPDEQYF.

This clonotype was detected only a few times. The chain joins TRBV12-3 or TRBV12-4 to TRBJ2-3; 7 bases are a match to TRBD2. With V trimmed by 8 bases and J by 2 bases, 16 bases remained unmatched. CDR3 length equals 17 residues. As DNA, the CDR3 is TGTGCCAGCTCCGAGGGGCTGACCGCGGGAGTCACAGATACGCAGTATTTT. Translating it yields CASSEGLTAGVTDTQYF.

This chain connects TRBV5-5 to TRBJ2-5; TRBD2 might be the D (6 bases). This CDR3 region has 16 residues. Germline values: CDR1 SGHKS, CDR2 YYEKEE (reference sequence). V lost 7 bases and J 5 bases, leaving 24 bases between the germline ends. CDR3 DNA sequence: TGTGCCAGCTGCCCGGAGATTGGGACTTTCGGGGAGACCCAGTACTTC. As protein: CASCPEIGTFGETQYF. Variable domain in full (rest from reference TRBV5-5 and TRBJ2-5): DAGVTQSPTHLIKTRGQQVTLRCSPISGHKSVSWYQQVLGQGPQFIFQYYEKEERGRGNFPDRFSARQFPNYSSELNVNALLLGDSALYLCASCPEIGTFGETQYFGPGTRLLVL.

J is TRBJ2-3 and V is TRBV10-3; D gene uncertain. This CDR3 is built from 12 residues. Germline CDR1 reads ENHRY; CDR2 reads SYGVKD. V lost 0 bases and J 4 bases, leaving 2 bases between the germline ends. The CDR3 DNA reads as TGTGCCATCAGTGAGTCGTCAGATACGCAGTATTTT. Protein product: CAISESSDTQYF.

The rearrangement links TRBV27 to TRBJ2-3; 10 nucleotides line up with TRBD1. CDR3 length: 15 residues. The germline gives CDR1 MNHEY, CDR2 SMNVEV (reference sequence). Germline trimming cut 5 bases from V and 0 bases from J; bases unmatched to any gene: 2. CDR3 in amino acids: CASSEGQGSTDTQYF. The CDR3 coding sequence is TGTGCCAGCAGTGAGGGACAGGGGAGCACAGATACGCAGTATTTT.

This clonotype was observed a handful of times. This chain joins TRBV7-9 and TRBJ2-7, with D maybe TRBD2 (6 bases). The CDR3 length is 15 residues. V was shortened by 1 base and J by 3 bases, with 13 bases between the two germline ends. Germline V gene lookup returns CDR1 SEHNR and CDR2 FQNEAQ (reference sequence). CDR3 in DNA: TGTGCCAGCAGCTTAGTTAGAGGGAGGAGCTACGAGCAGTACTTC. It codes for CASSLVRGRSYEQYF.

The chain employs TRBV3-1 and TRBJ1-2; weak D call: TRBD1 (5 bases). The germline V and J ends were trimmed by 3 bases and 5 bases, with 10 bases remaining between them. Germline lookup yields CDR1 LGHDT and CDR2 YNNKEL (reference sequence). This CDR3 region has 13 residues. The CDR3 coding sequence is TGTGCCAGCAGCCACGGGGACTTATATGGCTACACCTTC. It encodes CASSHGDLYGYTF.

This clonotype was seen only a few times. The V gene is TRBV7-8, the J gene TRBJ2-3; 7 bases map to TRBD2. The CDR3 sequence is 14 residues long. The trim removed 0 bases at V and 5 bases at J, leaving 2 bases unmatched. The germline CDR1 and CDR2 sequences are SGHVS and FQNEAQ. In DNA, the CDR3 is TGTGCCAGCAGCTTAGCCAGCGGGAAAGATACGCAGTATTTT. The encoded protein is CASSLASGKDTQYF. The whole variable domain, filled in from reference TRBV7-8 and TRBJ2-3, reads GAGVSQSPRYKVAKRGQDVALRCDPISGHVSLFWYQQALGQGPEFLTYFQNEAQLDKSGLPSDRFFAERPEGSVSTLKIQRTQQEDSAVYLCASSLASGKDTQYFGPGTRLTVL.

The rearrangement uses TRBV7-2 and TRBJ2-7; D might be TRBD1 or TRBD2, each matching 5 bases. V was trimmed by 5 bases and J by 5 bases, leaving 22 bases between them. The germline V gene encodes CDR1 SGHTA and CDR2 FQGNSA. This CDR3 spans 16 amino acids. The CDR3: CASSARPLQEANEQYF. The CDR3 nucleotides read TGTGCCAGCAGCGCCCGCCCCTTACAGGAGGCCAACGAGCAGTACTTC.

This clonotype occurred many times. The rearrangement links TRBV6-5 to TRBJ1-1; D gene unclear. Germline V CDR1 and CDR2: MNHEY, SVGAGI. The CDR3 has 13 amino acids. Trimming pared 2 bases from V and 2 bases from J, leaving 6 bases between. The CDR3 DNA reads as TGTGCCAGCAGTTACACAGAAAACACTGAAGCTTTCTTT. This encodes CASSYTENTEAFF.

The sample holds many counts of this clonotype. This sequence joins TRBV7-9 and TRBJ2-5; perhaps D is TRBD1 or TRBD2 (5 bases each). The V end was cut by 4 bases, the J end by 5 bases, with 11 bases between. Germline loops: CDR1 SEHNR, CDR2 FQNEAQ (reference sequence). The CDR3 loop spans 13 amino acids. The CDR3 DNA follows: TGTGCCAGCAGCTCCCCGGGACGTGAGACCCAGTACTTC. Its translation is CASSSPGRETQYF.

This clonotype was seen a handful of times. The chain carries TRBV10-3 and TRBJ1-1, with 8 bases that match TRBD1. CDR3 length: 14 residues. Trimming took 5 bases from V and 5 from J; bases not matched to a gene: 7. Looked up from germline, CDR1 is ENHRY and CDR2 is SYGVKD. The CDR3 region is CAISLDRGGTEAFF. CDR3 DNA sequence: TGTGCCATCAGTCTAGACAGGGGAGGAACTGAAGCTTTCTTT.

This chain joins TRBV12-3 or TRBV12-4 and TRBJ2-1; maybe TRBD2 (6 bases). Trimming cost V 6 bases and J 3 bases, with 18 bases left between them. CDR3 length: 16 residues. The CDR3 DNA sequence: TGTGCCAGCAGGGGGGACTTACAAGGGAGCTACAATGAGCAGTTCTTC. Translating it yields CASRGDLQGSYNEQFF.

This clonotype was counted a few times. The rearrangement joins TRBV24-1 to TRBJ2-3; D unresolved. The CDR3 loop spans 12 amino acids. Trimming took off 9 bases at V and 2 bases at J, with 8 bases between the two ends. Germline V gene lookup returns CDR1 KGHDR and CDR2 SFDVKD. DNA for the CDR3: TGTGCCACCGGACGGGCCACAGATACGCAGTATTTT. It specifies CATGRATDTQYF.

The chain has TRBV27 and TRBJ1-6, with 7 bases matching TRBD1. This CDR3 is 14 amino acids long. After removal of 7 bases from V and 8 bases from J, the junction contained 8 bases not matched to a gene. Germline V gene data show CDR1 as MNHEY and CDR2 as SMNVEV (reference sequence). CDR3: CASTVTGNDSPLHF. CDR3 DNA sequence: TGTGCCAGCACCGTGACAGGGAATGATTCACCCCTCCACTTT.

The chain uses TRBV9 and TRBJ2-3; D not resolved. Trimming removed 0 bases from V and 6 bases from J, with 11 bases in between. The CDR3 has 14 amino acids. Germline-derived CDR1 and CDR2 are SGDLS and YYNGEE. The CDR3 spells CASSVAQGLDTQYF. Written as DNA, the CDR3 is TGTGCCAGCAGCGTAGCTCAAGGGTTGGATACGCAGTATTTT.

The J gene is TRBJ2-2, the V gene TRBV24-1; 9 bases are shared with TRBD2. Germline trimming cut 1 base from V and 0 bases from J; bases unmatched to any gene: 5. The CDR3 covers 18 residues. Germline values: CDR1 KGHDR, CDR2 SFDVKD. The CDR3 reads CATSDFGTSSANTGELFF. CDR3 DNA sequence: TGTGCCACCAGTGATTTCGGGACTAGCAGCGCGAACACCGGGGAGCTGTTTTTT.